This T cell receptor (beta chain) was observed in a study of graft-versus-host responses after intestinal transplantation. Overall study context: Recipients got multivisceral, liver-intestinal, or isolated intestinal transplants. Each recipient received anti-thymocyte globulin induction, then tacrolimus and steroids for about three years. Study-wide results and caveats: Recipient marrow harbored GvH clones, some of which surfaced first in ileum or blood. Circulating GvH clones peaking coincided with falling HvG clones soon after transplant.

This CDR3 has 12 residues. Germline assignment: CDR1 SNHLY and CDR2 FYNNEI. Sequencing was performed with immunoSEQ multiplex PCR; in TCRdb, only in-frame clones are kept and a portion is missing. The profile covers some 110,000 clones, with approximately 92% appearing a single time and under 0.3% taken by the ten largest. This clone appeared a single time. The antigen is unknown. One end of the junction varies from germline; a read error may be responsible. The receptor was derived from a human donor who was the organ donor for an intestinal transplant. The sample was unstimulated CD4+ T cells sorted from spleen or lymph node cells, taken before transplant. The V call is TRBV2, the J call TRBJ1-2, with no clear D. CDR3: CASREGREGYTF. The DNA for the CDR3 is TGTGCCAGCAGAGAAGGCCGGGAGGGCTACACCTTC.